This T cell receptor beta chain originates from a study of blood T cells in healthy people across ages. Notes on the study in general: Strong correlation existed between TCR beta diversity and naive T cell percentage.

V lost 5 bases and J lost 11; bases outside the gene matches: 8. The CDR3 sequence is 12 residues long. Germline CDR1 and CDR2: LGHDT and YNNKEL (reference sequence). Remarks on this clonotype: The target antigen is unknown.

Together with a sample-barcoded 5' primer, a J-beta primer mix was included in a second PCR lasting about 7 to 12 cycles. Carrying 12 random nucleotides, a template-switch adaptor labeled each individual cDNA molecule. TCRdb fed the 5' RACE reads into MiXCR, producing one record per CDR3 protein. The table has about 940,000 distinct CDR3 sequences, roughly 52% seen once. Sample donors were healthy Caucasian individuals that came from Russia, aged roughly 6 to 95. No fewer than 6.5 million PBMCs went into each sample. The sequence was collected from a man aged 25-45 years in good health. The sequenced sample was blood. The rearrangement uses TRBV3-1 and TRBJ2-5; 7 bases fit TRBD2. DNA of the CDR3: TGTGCCAGCAGCTTTCGGACTAGTGGGCAGTACTTC. Translation gives CASSFRTSGQYF.